This T cell receptor (beta chain) was captured in a study of shared clonotypes between healthy human individuals. Study details: Researchers assigned three CD4 naive, three CD4 memory, two CD8 naive and one CD8 memory plate to each donor. Whole-study findings and limits: Some naive CD4 clonotypes, roughly 4.5%, turned up in common across a handful of donors.

In the study's own analysis: ImmunoSEQ output held junction-only sequences without quality scores, so filtering differed. TCRdb keeps only in-frame clones here, not all; method: immunoSEQ multiplex PCR. V, J and clone size are those of that table, while D and trimming were read from the DNA. The sample holds 550,000 to 700,000 clones, approximately 73% seen once. Each of the donors was a healthy adult who was HIV-negative and had not had a recent acute infection or vaccination. In regard to this clone: The antigen remains unidentified.

Germline trimming cut 2 bases from V and 9 bases from J; bases unmatched to any gene: 5. CDR3 length: 14 amino acids. CDR1 is MNHEY and CDR2 is SVGAGI in the germline V gene. The chain is built from TRBV6-5 and TRBJ2-1, with 9 bases aligning to TRBD2. The source material was memory CD4+ T cells sorted from blood. The subset is: CD45RA-negative fraction. This TCR came from a woman under 40 in good health. The CDR3 loop reads CASSYLIAGAEQFF. CDR3 DNA sequence: TGTGCCAGCAGTTACCTAATAGCGGGAGCTGAGCAGTTCTTC.